This T cell receptor beta chain was captured in a study of blood T cell repertoires in COVID-19. Whole-study context: Nucleic acid was either cDNA or gDNA, and it came from T cells, B-cell-depleted T cells, or PBMCs.

Sequencing used immunoSEQ multiplex PCR; TCRdb keeps in-frame clones, though not all of them. The table has 250,000 to 350,000 clones, about 89% seen once. CDR1 is MNHEY, CDR2 SMNVEV, per germline (reference sequence). V dropped 7 bases and J dropped 7; count of bases not matched to a gene: 11. This CDR3 comprises 15 residues. Specimen: peripheral blood. This rearrangement joins TRBV27 to TRBJ2-3; TRBD2 matches at 10 bases. This clonotype was sampled from a man in his thirties or forties with acute or convalescent COVID-19. The DNA of the CDR3 is TGTGCCAGCAACACCGGTGCTAGCGGGAGTAATACGCAGTATTTT. Translation gives CASNTGASGSNTQYF.